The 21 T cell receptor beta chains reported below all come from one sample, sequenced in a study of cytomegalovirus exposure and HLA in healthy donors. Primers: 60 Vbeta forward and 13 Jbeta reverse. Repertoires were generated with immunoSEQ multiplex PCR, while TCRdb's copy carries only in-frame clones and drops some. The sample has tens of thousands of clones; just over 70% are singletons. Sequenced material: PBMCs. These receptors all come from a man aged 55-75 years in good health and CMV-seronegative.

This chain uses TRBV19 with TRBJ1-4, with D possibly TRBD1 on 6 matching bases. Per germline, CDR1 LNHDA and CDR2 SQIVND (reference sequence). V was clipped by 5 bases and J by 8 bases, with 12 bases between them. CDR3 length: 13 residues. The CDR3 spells CASSSPGAEKLFF. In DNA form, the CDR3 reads TGTGCCAGTAGTTCCCCAGGGGCGGAAAAACTGTTTTTT.

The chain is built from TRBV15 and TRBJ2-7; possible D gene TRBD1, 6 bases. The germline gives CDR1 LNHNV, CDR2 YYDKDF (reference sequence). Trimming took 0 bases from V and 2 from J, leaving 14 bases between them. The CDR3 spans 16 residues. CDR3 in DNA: TGTGCCACCAGCAGAGATTATTTGGACAGCCCCTACGAGCAGTACTTC. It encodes CATSRDYLDSPYEQYF.

The CDR3 DNA reads as TGCGCCAGCAGCCGATTACAGAACTACGAGCAGTACTTC. Translation: CASSRLQNYEQYF. The chain carries TRBV4-3 and TRBJ2-7; no reliable D call. The CDR3 length is 13 residues. CDR1 is LGHNA, CDR2 YSLEER, per germline. The ends were cut back, 4 bases at V and 3 bases at J, with 10 bases in the middle.

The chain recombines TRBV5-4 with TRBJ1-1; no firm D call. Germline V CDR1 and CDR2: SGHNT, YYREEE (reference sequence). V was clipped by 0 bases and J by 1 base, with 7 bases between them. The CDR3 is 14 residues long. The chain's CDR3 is CASSLVSQNTEAFF. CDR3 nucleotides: TGTGCCAGCAGCTTGGTTAGCCAGAACACTGAAGCTTTCTTT.

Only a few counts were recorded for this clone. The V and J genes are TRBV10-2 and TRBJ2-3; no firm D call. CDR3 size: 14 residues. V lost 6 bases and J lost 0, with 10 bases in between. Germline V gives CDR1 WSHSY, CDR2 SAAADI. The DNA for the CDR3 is TGCGCCAGCAGCAAACGAGAAAGCACAGATACGCAGTATTTT. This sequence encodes CASSKRESTDTQYF.

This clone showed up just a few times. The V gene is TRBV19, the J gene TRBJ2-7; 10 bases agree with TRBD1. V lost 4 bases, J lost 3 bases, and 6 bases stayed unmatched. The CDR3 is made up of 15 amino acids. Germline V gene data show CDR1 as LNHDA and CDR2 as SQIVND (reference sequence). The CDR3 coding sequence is TGTGCCAGTAGTAGGGAGGGACAGGGGAACTACGAGCAGTACTTC. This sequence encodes CASSREGQGNYEQYF.

The CDR3 sequence: CASSEATRFFGNTIYF. CDR3 in DNA: TGTGCCAGCAGTGAAGCGACAAGGTTTTTCGGAAACACCATATATTTT. The rearrangement uses TRBV6-1 and TRBJ1-3; D gene ambiguous. The CDR3 runs to 16 residues. Trimming left V 0 bases short and J 4 bases short, with 13 bases between. CDR1 MNHNS and CDR2 SASEGT come from the germline V gene.

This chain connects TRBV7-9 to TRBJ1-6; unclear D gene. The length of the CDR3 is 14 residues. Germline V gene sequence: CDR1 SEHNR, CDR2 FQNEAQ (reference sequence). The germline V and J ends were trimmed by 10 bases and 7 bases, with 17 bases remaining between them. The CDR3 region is CATLLGDSNSPLHF. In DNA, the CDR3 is TGTGCCACTCTACTGGGAGATTCCAATTCACCCCTCCACTTT.

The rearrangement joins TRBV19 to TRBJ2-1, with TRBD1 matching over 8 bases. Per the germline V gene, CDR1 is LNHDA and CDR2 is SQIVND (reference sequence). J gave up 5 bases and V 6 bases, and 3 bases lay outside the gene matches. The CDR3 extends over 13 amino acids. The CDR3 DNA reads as TGTGCCAGTAGGGGACAGGCCCACAATGAGCAGTTCTTC. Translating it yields CASRGQAHNEQFF.

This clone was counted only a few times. CDR3 protein: CASSPIEQGGPLGEQYF. CDR3 DNA: TGTGCCAGCAGCCCGATAGAACAGGGTGGACCCTTGGGCGAGCAGTACTTC. The chain recombines TRBV7-9 with TRBJ2-7; possibly TRBD1 for D (6 bases). Germline V lookup: CDR1 SEHNR, CDR2 FQNEAQ (reference sequence). V was cut by 5 bases and J by 6 bases, with 26 bases left in between. CDR3 length equals 17 residues.

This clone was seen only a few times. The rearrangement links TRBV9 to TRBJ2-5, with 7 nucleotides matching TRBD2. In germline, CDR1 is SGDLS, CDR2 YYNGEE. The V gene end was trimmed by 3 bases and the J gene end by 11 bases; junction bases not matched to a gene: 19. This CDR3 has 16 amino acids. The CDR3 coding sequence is TGTGCCAGCAGCGCCCGCTCCGGGACTACTAGAGGTACTCAGTACTTC. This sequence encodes CASSARSGTTRGTQYF.

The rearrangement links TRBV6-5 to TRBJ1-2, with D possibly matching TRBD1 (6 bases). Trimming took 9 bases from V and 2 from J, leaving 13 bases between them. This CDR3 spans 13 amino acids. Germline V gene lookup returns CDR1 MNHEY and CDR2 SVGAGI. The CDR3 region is CASGTLENYGYTF. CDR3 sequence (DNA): TGTGCCAGTGGGACATTGGAGAACTATGGCTACACCTTC.

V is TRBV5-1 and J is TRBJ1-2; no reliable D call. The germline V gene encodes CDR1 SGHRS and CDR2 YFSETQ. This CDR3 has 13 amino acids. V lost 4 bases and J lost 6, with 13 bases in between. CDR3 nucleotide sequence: TGCGCCAGCAGCCCCAATCTAGCCCATGGCTACACCTTC. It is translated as CASSPNLAHGYTF.

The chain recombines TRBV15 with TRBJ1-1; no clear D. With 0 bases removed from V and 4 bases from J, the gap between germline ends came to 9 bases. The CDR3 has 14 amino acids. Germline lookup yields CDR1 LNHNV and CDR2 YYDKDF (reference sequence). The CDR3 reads CATSRDRGGTEAFF. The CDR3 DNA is TGTGCCACCAGCAGAGATCGGGGAGGCACTGAAGCTTTCTTT.

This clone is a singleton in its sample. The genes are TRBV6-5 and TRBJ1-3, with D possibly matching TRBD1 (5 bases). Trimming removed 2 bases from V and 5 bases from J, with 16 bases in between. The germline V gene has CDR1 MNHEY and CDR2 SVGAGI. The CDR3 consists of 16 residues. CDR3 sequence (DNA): TGTGCCAGCAGTTACGGGGCCAGGGCGAGTCGAAACACCATATATTTT. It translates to CASSYGARASRNTIYF.

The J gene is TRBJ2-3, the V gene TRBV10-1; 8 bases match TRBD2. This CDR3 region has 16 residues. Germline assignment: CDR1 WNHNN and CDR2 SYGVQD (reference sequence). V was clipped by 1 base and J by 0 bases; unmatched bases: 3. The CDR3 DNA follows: TGCGCCAGCAGTGAGTTCGCTAGCGGGAGCACAGATACGCAGTATTTT. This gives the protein CASSEFASGSTDTQYF.

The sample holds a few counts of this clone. The CDR3 DNA is TGTGCCAGTAGTACCACTAGCGGACCCACAGATACGCAGTATTTT. Translating gives CASSTTSGPTDTQYF. The V call is TRBV19, the J call TRBJ2-3, with TRBD2 matching over 8 bases. The V gene end was trimmed by 4 bases and the J gene end by 2 bases; junction bases not matched to a gene: 5. This CDR3 is 15 amino acids long. Germline V gene lookup returns CDR1 LNHDA and CDR2 SQIVND (reference sequence). Supplemented by reference TRBV19 and TRBJ2-3, the full variable domain reads DGGITQSPKYLFRKEGQNVTLSCEQNLNHDAMYWYRQDPGQGLRLIYYSQIVNDFQKGDIAEGYSVSREKKESFPLTVTSAQKNPTAFYLCASSTTSGPTDTQYFGPGTRLTVL.

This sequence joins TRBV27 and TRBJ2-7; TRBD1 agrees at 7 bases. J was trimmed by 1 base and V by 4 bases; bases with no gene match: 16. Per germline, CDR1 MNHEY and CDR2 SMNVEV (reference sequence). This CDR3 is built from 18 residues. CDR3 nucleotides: TGTGCCAGCAGTTCGAGACAGGGAACAAACCTGAGGTCCTACGAGCAGTACTTC. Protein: CASSSRQGTNLRSYEQYF.

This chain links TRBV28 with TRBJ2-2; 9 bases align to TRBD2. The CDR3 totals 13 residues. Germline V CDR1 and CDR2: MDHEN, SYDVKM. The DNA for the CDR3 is TGTGCTTTAGCGGGAGATGTCACCGGGGAGCTGTTTTTT. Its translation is CALAGDVTGELFF.

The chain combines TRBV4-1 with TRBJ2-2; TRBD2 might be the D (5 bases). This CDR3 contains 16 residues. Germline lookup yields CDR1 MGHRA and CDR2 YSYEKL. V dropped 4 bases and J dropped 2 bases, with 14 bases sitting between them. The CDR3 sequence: CASSRPPDLNTGELFF. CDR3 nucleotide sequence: TGCGCCAGCAGCCGCCCCCCGGACTTAAACACCGGGGAGCTGTTTTTT.

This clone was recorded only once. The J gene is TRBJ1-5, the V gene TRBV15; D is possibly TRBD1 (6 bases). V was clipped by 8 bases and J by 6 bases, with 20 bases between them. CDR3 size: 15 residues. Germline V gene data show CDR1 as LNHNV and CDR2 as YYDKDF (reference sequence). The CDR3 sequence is CATRGAGARGQPQHF. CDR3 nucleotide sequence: TGTGCCACCCGGGGGGCAGGGGCTCGCGGTCAGCCCCAGCATTTT. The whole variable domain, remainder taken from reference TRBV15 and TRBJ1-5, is DAMVIQNPRYQVTQFGKPVTLSCSQTLNHNVMYWYQQKSSQAPKLLFHYYDKDFNNEADTPDNFQSRRPNTSFCFLDIRSPGLGDTAMYLCATRGAGARGQPQHFGDGTRLSIL.